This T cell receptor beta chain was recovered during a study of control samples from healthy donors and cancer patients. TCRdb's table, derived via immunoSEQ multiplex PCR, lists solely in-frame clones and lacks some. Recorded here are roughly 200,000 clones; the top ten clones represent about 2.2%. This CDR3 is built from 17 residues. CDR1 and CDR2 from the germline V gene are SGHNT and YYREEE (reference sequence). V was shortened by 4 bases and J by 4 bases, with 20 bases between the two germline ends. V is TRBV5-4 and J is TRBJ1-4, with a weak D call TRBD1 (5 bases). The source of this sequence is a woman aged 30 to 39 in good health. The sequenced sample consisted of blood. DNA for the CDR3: TGTGCCAGCAGCGGGGGACTTCCTAATGAGGATAATGAAAAACTGTTTTTT. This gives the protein CASSGGLPNEDNEKLFF. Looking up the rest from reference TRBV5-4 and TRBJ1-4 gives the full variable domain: ETGVTQSPTHLIKTRGQQVTLRCSSQSGHNTVSWYQQALGQGPQFIFQYYREEENGRGNFPPRFSGLQFPNYSSELNVNALELDDSALYLCASSGGLPNEDNEKLFFGSGTQLSVL.